These T cell receptor beta chains were read from a single sample in a study of T cell responses to AZD1222 COVID-19 vaccine. The repertoire was sequenced with immunoSEQ multiplex PCR; TCRdb's copy has only in-frame clones and lacks some. The sample lists fewer than 75,000 clones, 75% to 95% occurring once. Sample: peripheral blood, taken 28 days after the second dose of the MenACWY control vaccine. The source of these receptors is an adult who received the MenACWY meningococcal vaccine as a control. Both conserved end residues are part of each CDR3. The D gene is left open where the match is weak. Size values are once, few and many counts, or a class for expanded clones, and some rows have none.

abundance: .; d_gene: .; j_gene: TRBJ1-1; v_gene: TRBV6-2/TRBV6-3; CDR3nt: TGTGCCAGCAGTTCTTTCGAGCAGGATCACACTGAAGCTTTCTTT; CDR3aa: CASSSFEQDHTEAFF
abundance: .; d_gene: .; j_gene: TRBJ1-2; v_gene: TRBV5-1; CDR3nt: TGCGCCAGCAGCTTCCTGACAGCGTCTAACTATGGCTACACCTTC; CDR3aa: CASSFLTASNYGYTF
abundance: .; d_gene: .; j_gene: TRBJ2-1; v_gene: TRBV7-9; CDR3nt: TGTGCCAGCAGCGCACCTGGGGTCGAGGGTGGCAATGAGCAGTTCTTC; CDR3aa: CASSAPGVEGGNEQFF
abundance: .; d_gene: TRBD1; j_gene: TRBJ2-6; v_gene: TRBV5-4; CDR3nt: TGTGCCAGCAGCCCAGGGACAGGGGGCTTCTCTGGGGCCAACGTCCTGACTTTC; CDR3aa: CASSPGTGGFSGANVLTF
abundance: .; d_gene: .; j_gene: TRBJ2-2; v_gene: TRBV5-1; CDR3nt: TGCGCCAGCAGCTCGACGGTCACCGGGGAGCTGTTTTTT; CDR3aa: CASSSTVTGELFF
abundance: once; d_gene: .; j_gene: TRBJ1-5; v_gene: TRBV21-1; CDR3nt: TGTGCCAGCGGGACAGGGGACCAGCCCCAGCATTTT; CDR3aa: CASGTGDQPQHF
abundance: .; d_gene: TRBD1; j_gene: TRBJ1-4; v_gene: TRBV5-1; CDR3nt: TGCGCCAGCAGCCTGGGGACAGGGGGGGAAAAACTGTTTTTT; CDR3aa: CASSLGTGGEKLFF
abundance: .; d_gene: .; j_gene: TRBJ1-5; v_gene: TRBV9; CDR3nt: TGTGCCAGCAGCGTAGCGGGAGATGGCAATCAGCCCCAGCATTTT; CDR3aa: CASSVAGDGNQPQHF
abundance: .; d_gene: .; j_gene: TRBJ1-2; v_gene: TRBV27; CDR3nt: TGTGCCAGCATGTCCCCAGAGAACTATGGCTACACCTTC; CDR3aa: CASMSPENYGYTF
abundance: .; d_gene: .; j_gene: TRBJ2-1; v_gene: TRBV11-2; CDR3nt: TGTGCCAGCAGCTGGGGGAACTCAGAGCAGTTCTTC; CDR3aa: CASSWGNSEQFF
abundance: once; d_gene: .; j_gene: TRBJ1-5; v_gene: TRBV6-5; CDR3nt: TGTGCCAGCAGTTACTTAGGGAAGTTAAGCAATCAGCCCCAGCATTTT; CDR3aa: CASSYLGKLSNQPQHF
abundance: .; d_gene: TRBD2; j_gene: TRBJ2-7; v_gene: TRBV7-2; CDR3nt: TGTGCCAGCAGCCAAAGGGCTAGCGGGGGTTCCACAGCCTACGAGCAGTACTTC; CDR3aa: CASSQRASGGSTAYEQYF
abundance: .; d_gene: .; j_gene: TRBJ2-3; v_gene: TRBV14; CDR3nt: TGTGCCAGCAGCCAAGAACGGGAGCCCACAGATACGCAGTATTTT; CDR3aa: CASSQEREPTDTQYF
abundance: .; d_gene: .; j_gene: TRBJ1-1; v_gene: TRBV5-3; CDR3nt: TGTGCCAGAAGCTATCGACAAGGGGCTGAAGCTTTCTTT; CDR3aa: CARSYRQGAEAFF
abundance: .; d_gene: .; j_gene: TRBJ2-2; v_gene: TRBV24-1; CDR3nt: TGTGCCACCGCCGGGAGTTTCACCGGGGAGCTGTTTTTT; CDR3aa: CATAGSFTGELFF
abundance: .; d_gene: .; j_gene: TRBJ1-3; v_gene: TRBV18; CDR3nt: TGTGCCAGCTCCGCGGAGGGGTTTTCTGGAAACACCATATATTTT; CDR3aa: CASSAEGFSGNTIYF
abundance: .; d_gene: .; j_gene: TRBJ1-3; v_gene: TRBV11-2; CDR3nt: TGTGCCAGCGTCACAGCGAGAGGAAACACCATATATTTT; CDR3aa: CASVTARGNTIYF
abundance: once; d_gene: .; j_gene: TRBJ1-1; v_gene: TRBV28; CDR3nt: TGTGCCAGCAGTTTCCGGACAACAGGCACTGAAGCTTTCTTT; CDR3aa: CASSFRTTGTEAFF
abundance: .; d_gene: .; j_gene: TRBJ2-5; v_gene: TRBV5-1; CDR3nt: TGCGCCAGCAGCTTGGCCCAGGAGACCCAGTACTTC; CDR3aa: CASSLAQETQYF
abundance: .; d_gene: .; j_gene: TRBJ2-7; v_gene: TRBV18; CDR3nt: TGTGCCAGCTCACTTAGTCCCTCCTACGAGCAGTACTTC; CDR3aa: CASSLSPSYEQYF
abundance: .; d_gene: TRBD2; j_gene: TRBJ2-3; v_gene: TRBV29-1; CDR3nt: TGCAGCGTGGGCGGCGGGGGTCCAGATACGCAGTATTTT; CDR3aa: CSVGGGGPDTQYF
abundance: .; d_gene: TRBD2; j_gene: TRBJ2-7; v_gene: TRBV5-4; CDR3nt: TGTGCCAGCAGCTTGGCTGCGGGAGGGTCCTCCTACGAGCAGTACTTC; CDR3aa: CASSLAAGGSSYEQYF
abundance: .; d_gene: .; j_gene: TRBJ2-3; v_gene: TRBV18; CDR3nt: TGTGCCAGCTCACCACCATTAAGTTCTGATACGCAGTATTTT; CDR3aa: CASSPPLSSDTQYF